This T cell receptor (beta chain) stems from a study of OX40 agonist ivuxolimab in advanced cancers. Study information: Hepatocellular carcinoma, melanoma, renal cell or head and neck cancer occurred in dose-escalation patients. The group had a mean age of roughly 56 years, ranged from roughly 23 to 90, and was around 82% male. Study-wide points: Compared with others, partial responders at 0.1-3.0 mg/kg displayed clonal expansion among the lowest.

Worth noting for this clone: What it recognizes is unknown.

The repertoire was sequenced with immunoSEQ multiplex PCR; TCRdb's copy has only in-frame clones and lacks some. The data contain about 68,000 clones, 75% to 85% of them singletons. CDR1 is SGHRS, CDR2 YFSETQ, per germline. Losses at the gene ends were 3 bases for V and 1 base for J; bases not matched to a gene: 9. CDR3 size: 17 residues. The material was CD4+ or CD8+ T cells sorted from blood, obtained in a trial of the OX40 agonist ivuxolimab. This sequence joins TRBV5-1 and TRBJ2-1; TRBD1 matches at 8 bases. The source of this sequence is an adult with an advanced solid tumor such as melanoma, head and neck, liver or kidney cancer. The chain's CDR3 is CASSSGDRGPSYNEQFF. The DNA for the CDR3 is TGCGCCAGCAGCTCGGGTGACAGGGGACCTTCCTACAATGAGCAGTTCTTC.